The source of this T cell receptor beta chain is a study of cytomegalovirus exposure and HLA in healthy donors. Both 60 Vbeta primers and 13 Jbeta primers went into the PCR. The protocol was immunoSEQ multiplex PCR, while the TCRdb copy is restricted to in-frame clones and leaves out a portion. This sample carries over 100,000 clones, around 80% of them seen once, and the ten largest clones take 2.7%. The specimen was PBMCs. The receptor was isolated from a female donor in good health and CMV-seronegative.

CDR3 in DNA: TGTGCCAGTAGTATGGGGACAGCTGGGGATACGCAGTATTTT. It codes for CASSMGTAGDTQYF. The chain couples TRBV19 to TRBJ2-3; TRBD1 aligns across 7 bases. Unmatched junction bases numbered 6, after V lost 3 bases and J lost 6 bases. CDR1 is LNHDA and CDR2 is SQIVND in the germline V gene (reference sequence). CDR3 length: 14 amino acids.